This TCR beta chain was sequenced during a study of a mutant IDH1 vaccine in newly diagnosed glioma. Study-level information: Vaccines were begun 4-6 weeks after radiotherapy alone, or with temozolomide cycles. Week 35 held visit V12, while week 47 held visit V13. Before enrollment, the patients had been treated with radiotherapy alone, temozolomide alone, or both together. Most of them had received both.

The sample's time point: week 35, safety follow-up. Vaccine doses each comprised 300 ug of mutant IDH1 20-mer peptide, with topical imiquimod. The method was immunoSEQ multiplex PCR; TCRdb's version includes in-frame clones alone and lacks a portion of them. Of tens of thousands of clones in the sample, roughly four fifths were seen once. The CDR3 extends over 17 amino acids. Germline assignment: CDR1 SGHRS and CDR2 YFSETQ. J gave up 3 bases and V 2 bases, and 7 bases lay outside the gene matches. In regard to this clone: Its antigen remains unidentified.

The source is a man aged 25 to 40 with glioma. The V and J genes are TRBV5-1 and TRBJ2-3; 12 bases line up with TRBD2. The specimen was PBMCs, collected from a glioma patient whose treatment included an IDH1 peptide vaccine. The CDR3 DNA reads as TGCGCCAGCAGCTTAAGACTAGCGGGAGTGTTTACAGATACGCAGTATTTT. Translated, it gives CASSLRLAGVFTDTQYF.